A single sample gave rise to the 11 T cell receptor beta chains below, sequenced in a study of OX40 agonist ivuxolimab in advanced cancers. Sequencing used immunoSEQ multiplex PCR; TCRdb keeps in-frame clones, though not all of them. The data hold some 77,000 clones, with over 80% observed a single time. The source material was CD4+ or CD8+ T cells sorted from blood, sampled in a trial of the OX40 agonist ivuxolimab. These TCRs come from an adult with an advanced solid tumor such as melanoma, head and neck, liver or kidney cancer.

On this clone: One end of the junction does not line up with germline, which may come from a read error. The chain recombines TRBV27 with TRBJ2-3, with D perhaps matching TRBD1 or TRBD2 (5 bases each). This CDR3 contains 15 residues. Germline CDR1 reads MNHEY; CDR2 reads SMNVEV (reference sequence). This CDR3 is CASRLGAGGTDTQYF. The DNA for the CDR3 is TGTGCCAGCCGTTTAGGGGCCGGGGGCACAGATACGCAGTATTTT.

The V gene is TRBV5-1, the J gene TRBJ1-1; TRBD1 matches 9 bases. With V trimmed by 1 base and J by 6 bases, 13 bases remained unmatched. This CDR3 is 17 amino acids long. Germline-derived CDR1 and CDR2 are SGHRS and YFSETQ. The CDR3 sequence: CASSLFGTGTSSAEAFF. Here the CDR3 DNA reads TGCGCCAGCAGCTTGTTCGGGACAGGGACGAGTAGCGCTGAAGCTTTCTTT.

Regarding this clone: The sample has other DNA sequences that encode this CDR3 too. This chain connects TRBV9 to TRBJ2-1; D possibly uses TRBD1 or TRBD2 (6 bases each). The V gene lost 0 bases and the J gene lost 4 bases, with 11 bases spanning the gap. This CDR3 is 15 amino acids long. Germline V CDR1 and CDR2: SGDLS, YYNGEE. CDR3 residues: CASSVVGGSYNEQFF. CDR3 nucleotide sequence: TGTGCCAGCAGCGTAGTGGGGGGCTCATACAATGAGCAGTTCTTC.

CDR3 DNA: TGCGCCAGCAGCTTGAACCTGCCCTGGAGCTATGGCTACACCTTC. Translated, it gives CASSLNLPWSYGYTF. The rearrangement uses TRBV5-1 and TRBJ1-2; D is unclear. This CDR3 has 15 residues. The V and J ends lost 1 base and 4 bases respectively, with 14 bases between them. The germline CDR1 and CDR2 sequences are SGHRS and YFSETQ.

The V gene is TRBV4-3, the J gene TRBJ2-7; D is uncertain. Germline V gene sequence: CDR1 LGHNA, CDR2 YSLEER. This CDR3 region has 15 residues. The V end lost 5 bases, the J end lost 3 bases, and 17 bases lay between the germline ends. CDR3 protein: CASSEADQPYYEQYF. The CDR3 DNA is TGCGCCAGCAGCGAAGCAGATCAGCCGTACTACGAGCAGTACTTC.

The rearrangement uses TRBV29-1 and TRBJ1-2, with 9 positions matching TRBD1. Per germline, CDR1 SQVTM and CDR2 ANQGSEA. The CDR3 is made up of 12 amino acids. V lost 7 bases to trimming and J lost 5 bases; unmatched junction nucleotides: 5. CDR3: CSASTGGYGYTF. As DNA, the CDR3 is TGCAGCGCCTCGACAGGGGGGTATGGCTACACCTTC.

V gene TRBV15 combines with J gene TRBJ2-5; D might be TRBD1 (6 bases). Germline V gives CDR1 LNHNV, CDR2 YYDKDF (reference sequence). V was clipped by 2 bases and J by 1 base, with 17 bases between them. This CDR3 has 17 residues. The CDR3 nucleotides are TGTGCCACCAGCAGACAACCCAGGGAAGGGGGCCAAGAGACCCAGTACTTC. Residues: CATSRQPREGGQETQYF.

Only one count was recorded for this clone. The gene calls are TRBV5-3 and TRBJ2-3, with a possible D match to TRBD2 (6 bases). TRBV5-3 is an open reading frame, and its role is uncertain. This CDR3 comprises 12 residues. The CDR3 reads CSNSEGGHTQYF. The CDR3 nucleotides are TGTTCCAATTCCGAGGGAGGACATACGCAGTATTTT.

The chain employs TRBV6-1 and TRBJ1-2; tentatively, D is TRBD1 (5 bases). V was trimmed by 2 bases and J by 5 bases, leaving 12 bases between them. The CDR3 spans 14 residues. Germline loops: CDR1 MNHNS, CDR2 SASEGT. The CDR3 DNA reads TGTGCCAGCAGTGAAAGAGGACACATTTATGGCTACACCTTC. This codes for CASSERGHIYGYTF.

This rearrangement joins TRBV30 to TRBJ2-3; TRBD1 agrees at 9 bases. V trimming: 0 bases; J trimming: 6 bases; junction bases outside the gene matches: 7. This CDR3 has 15 residues. Looked up from germline, CDR1 is GTSNPN and CDR2 is SVGIG (reference sequence). The CDR3 loop reads CAWSVLGTGRDTQYF. CDR3 in DNA: TGTGCCTGGAGTGTACTTGGGACAGGGCGCGATACGCAGTATTTT.

This clone is a singleton in its sample. The gene calls are TRBV13 and TRBJ2-1; 13 bases are a match to TRBD2. This CDR3 contains 15 residues. The germline V gene has CDR1 PRHDT and CDR2 FYEKMQ (reference sequence). The V gene end was trimmed by 7 bases and the J gene end by 8 bases; junction bases not matched to a gene: 8. For the CDR3, the DNA is TGTGCCAGCACCGGGACTAGCGGGGTTGTTGATGAGCAGTTCTTC. This encodes CASTGTSGVVDEQFF.